This T cell receptor beta chain is from a study of shared clonotypes between healthy human individuals. General observations from the study: Only a few donors were included, so the genetic and exposure-history diversity represented was limited.

There were only Caucasian adults among the donors, and all lived in Nashville, Tennessee. It was into CD45RA+ naive and CD45RA-negative memory subsets that the CD4+ cells were split. The method was immunoSEQ multiplex PCR; TCRdb's version includes in-frame clones alone and lacks a portion of them. The sample records about 710,000 clones, 73% being singletons. The trim removed 4 bases at V and 2 bases at J, leaving 8 bases unmatched. The germline V gene encodes CDR1 SGHNT and CDR2 YYREEE (reference sequence). CDR3 length equals 15 residues. As concerns this clone: Its antigen is not known. This CDR3 is also generated by other DNA sequences in the sample.

The clonotype was recovered from a woman aged 25 to 39 in good health. This sequence joins TRBV5-4 and TRBJ2-7; 8 bases are a match to TRBD1. The sample consisted of memory CD4+ T cells sorted from blood. The subset is: CD45RA-negative fraction. CDR3 DNA sequence: TGTGCCAGCAGCCTGGGCACAGGGGGGCCCTACGAGCAGTACTTC. This gives the protein CASSLGTGGPYEQYF. Combining the CDR3 with reference TRBV5-4 and TRBJ2-7 gives the whole variable domain ETGVTQSPTHLIKTRGQQVTLRCSSQSGHNTVSWYQQALGQGPQFIFQYYREEENGRGNFPPRFSGLQFPNYSSELNVNALELDDSALYLCASSLGTGGPYEQYFGPGTRLTVT.